The 24 T cell receptor beta chains below come from one sample, sequenced in a study of radiotherapy plus CTLA-4 blockade in lung cancer. TCRdb's table, derived via immunoSEQ multiplex PCR, lists solely in-frame clones and lacks some. The sample lists 130,000 or so clones, 85% to 90% seen once, with 5.5% to 7% in the top ten. This specimen consisted of peripheral blood, obtained from a patient treated with radiotherapy plus ipilimumab. These receptors all stem from a human donor with non-small cell lung cancer that progressed on radiotherapy plus ipilimumab.

The genes are TRBV19 and TRBJ2-7; 7 nucleotides line up with TRBD1. The J segment lost 6 bases and the V segment lost 6 bases, leaving 11 bases of the junction unmatched. Germline CDR1 LNHDA, CDR2 SQIVND (reference sequence). The CDR3 has 14 amino acids. The CDR3 nucleotides read TGTGCCAGTAGCCCCGGGACAGACCTCTCCGAGCAGTACTTC. The encoded protein is CASSPGTDLSEQYF.

The chain joins TRBV27 to TRBJ1-5; D possibly corresponds to TRBD1 (6 bases). CDR1 is MNHEY and CDR2 is SMNVEV in the germline V gene (reference sequence). The CDR3 totals 16 residues. Trimming pared 6 bases from V and 2 bases from J, leaving 17 bases between. CDR3 in amino acids: CASSRTGRQGNQPQHF. Written as DNA, the CDR3 is TGTGCCAGCAGCCGTACGGGTCGACAGGGCAATCAGCCCCAGCATTTT.

V is TRBV6-1 and J is TRBJ2-3; D possibly matches TRBD1 or TRBD2 (5 bases each). The CDR3 length is 20 residues. CDR1 MNHNS and CDR2 SASEGT come from the germline V gene. Between the trimmed V and J ends, which lost 3 bases and 0 bases, there was a span of 25 bases. CDR3 loop: CASSEGVGAVGALSTDTQYF. CDR3 nucleotide sequence: TGTGCCAGCAGTGAGGGGGTTGGTGCCGTCGGGGCGCTCAGCACAGATACGCAGTATTTT.

The genes are TRBV5-4 and TRBJ2-7; no clear D gene. From germline, CDR1 is SGHNT and CDR2 YYREEE (reference sequence). The V and J ends lost 4 bases and 7 bases respectively, with 15 bases between them. This CDR3 is built from 13 residues. DNA of the CDR3: TGTGCCAGCAGCCTGGACCGGAGATTAGAGCAGTACTTC. This sequence encodes CASSLDRRLEQYF.

The chain combines TRBV6-5 with TRBJ1-2; tentatively, D is TRBD1 (5 bases). CDR1 is MNHEY, CDR2 SVGAGI, per germline. V shed 8 bases and J shed 2 bases, with 6 bases lying between them. This CDR3 contains 11 residues. CDR3 protein: CASWGNYGYTF. CDR3 bases: TGTGCCAGCTGGGGCAACTATGGCTACACCTTC.

The chain links TRBV11-3 to TRBJ2-1; maybe TRBD1 (6 bases). This CDR3 spans 15 amino acids. Trimming removed 5 bases from V and 6 bases from J, with 17 bases in between. CDR1 is SGHNT, CDR2 YENEEA, per germline. The DNA for the CDR3 is TGTGCCAGCAGCCACAGGGCCCCTTTGAGCAATGAGCAGTTCTTC. Its translation: CASSHRAPLSNEQFF.

The chain combines TRBV5-6 with TRBJ2-1, with 7 nucleotides matching TRBD2. Per the germline V gene, CDR1 is SGHDT and CDR2 is YYEEEE. J lost 10 bases, V lost 1 base, and 11 bases had no gene match. The CDR3 has 15 residues. In DNA form, the CDR3 reads TGTGCCAGCAGCTTGCCCGGGACTACCCAACCGGAGCAGTTCTTC. Residues: CASSLPGTTQPEQFF.

CDR3 in amino acids: CASSFSAWDNEQFF. The CDR3 region has the DNA TGTGCCAGCAGCTTCTCCGCTTGGGACAATGAGCAGTTCTTC. J is TRBJ2-1 and V is TRBV7-9; D unresolved. The CDR3 runs 14 residues. V lost 3 bases, J lost 5 bases, and 11 bases lay in between. Germline V gene sequence: CDR1 SEHNR, CDR2 FQNEAQ (reference sequence).

The chain joins TRBV7-6 to TRBJ1-1; possible D gene TRBD1, 5 bases. The CDR3 contains 13 residues. Germline V lookup: CDR1 SGHVS, CDR2 FNYEAQ. The V end was cut by 4 bases, the J end by 4 bases, with 10 bases between. The CDR3 DNA reads as TGTGCCAGCAGCTCACAGGTTCCCACTGAAGCTTTCTTT. Its protein is CASSSQVPTEAFF.

The rearrangement joins TRBV27 to TRBJ2-3; unclear D gene. The germline CDR1 and CDR2 sequences are MNHEY and SMNVEV (reference sequence). This CDR3 contains 15 residues. V dropped 6 bases and J dropped 0 bases, with 13 bases sitting between them. The CDR3 region has the DNA TGTGCCAGCAGAGAAGCCGGCGGTAGCACAGATACGCAGTATTTT. It translates to CASREAGGSTDTQYF.

This clone has only one observation. The V gene is TRBV19, the J gene TRBJ2-2, with a possible D match to TRBD2 (5 bases). Trimming took off 7 bases at V and 0 bases at J, with 12 bases between the two ends. The CDR3 sequence is 15 residues long. Per the germline V gene, CDR1 is LNHDA and CDR2 is SQIVND (reference sequence). The CDR3 bases are TGTGCCAGTACTCCACCCGGGACGAACACCGGGGAGCTGTTTTTT. It translates to CASTPPGTNTGELFF.

The CDR3 DNA follows: TGCGCCAGCAGTTATAGGGTCATGAAGACCGGGGAGCTGTTTTTT. Translation gives CASSYRVMKTGELFF. This chain joins TRBV5-1 and TRBJ2-2; no clear D. The CDR3 spans 15 residues. Germline CDR1 is SGHRS and CDR2 is YFSETQ. The V gene lost 5 bases and the J gene lost 5 bases, with 16 bases spanning the gap.

The J gene is TRBJ2-7, the V gene TRBV7-3; D gene ambiguous. CDR3 length: 19 amino acids. Between the trimmed V and J ends, which lost 5 bases and 0 bases, there was a span of 26 bases. Germline CDR1 SGHTA, CDR2 FQGTGA. The CDR3 coding sequence is TGTGCCAGCAGCCTAAGGGCCCCTGGGCCGGGCCATTCCTCCTACGAGCAGTACTTC. Translated: CASSLRAPGPGHSSYEQYF.

Only one count was recorded for this clone. This chain links TRBV30 with TRBJ2-5; no clear D. With 3 bases removed from V and 5 bases from J, the gap between germline ends came to 7 bases. This CDR3 has 11 amino acids. Germline CDR1 and CDR2: GTSNPN and SVGIG (reference sequence). CDR3 residues: CAWRVWETQYF. DNA for the CDR3: TGTGCCTGGAGGGTGTGGGAGACCCAGTACTTC.

The V gene is TRBV5-1, the J gene TRBJ2-2, with 9 bases matching TRBD2. The CDR3 runs 16 residues. With V trimmed by 0 bases and J by 1 base, 1 base remained unmatched. Germline CDR1 reads SGHRS; CDR2 reads YFSETQ. This CDR3 is CASSLGLAVNTGELFF. The DNA for the CDR3 is TGCGCCAGCAGCTTGGGACTAGCGGTGAACACCGGGGAGCTGTTTTTT.

This chain connects TRBV9 to TRBJ2-5; 9 bases are shared with TRBD2. V shed 0 bases and J 6 bases; nucleotides not matched to a gene: 6. Per the germline V gene, CDR1 is SGDLS and CDR2 is YYNGEE. The CDR3 runs to 15 residues. As DNA, the CDR3 is TGTGCCAGCAGCGTAGCAGCGGGAGGTCTTCAGACCCAGTACTTC. This translates into CASSVAAGGLQTQYF. Filled out from reference TRBV9 and TRBJ2-5, the complete variable domain reads DSGVTQTPKHLITATGQRVTLRCSPRSGDLSVYWYQQSLDQGLQFLIQYYNGEERAKGNILERFSAQQFPDLHSELNLSSLELGDSALYFCASSVAAGGLQTQYFGPGTRLLVL.

The chain has TRBV5-1 and TRBJ2-7, with 11 bases fitting TRBD2. The germline CDR1 and CDR2 sequences are SGHRS and YFSETQ. Trimming removed 4 bases from V and 3 bases from J; junction bases left unmatched: 15. This CDR3 comprises 18 residues. CDR3 in DNA: TGCGCCAGCAGCCTTCGTCCCCCGGGACTAGCGGTTAACTACGAGCAGTACTTC. This codes for CASSLRPPGLAVNYEQYF.

The chain joins TRBV25-1 to TRBJ2-3; perhaps TRBD2 as D (5 bases). CDR1 and CDR2 from the germline V gene are MGHDK and SYGVNS. This CDR3 region has 17 residues. V was clipped by 1 base and J by 4 bases, with 18 bases between them. The CDR3 DNA reads as TGTGCCAGCAGTGAATGGAGGAGCATCGCGGCAGCAGATACGCAGTATTTT. It encodes CASSEWRSIAAADTQYF.

The V gene is TRBV7-9, the J gene TRBJ2-1; 7 nucleotides line up with TRBD1. The CDR3 has 16 amino acids. The germline gives CDR1 SEHNR, CDR2 FQNEAQ (reference sequence). V gave up 2 bases and J gave up 0 bases; unmatched junction bases: 4. The CDR3 sequence is CASSLRQGSSYNEQFF. CDR3 DNA: TGTGCCAGCAGCTTACGACAGGGTAGCTCCTACAATGAGCAGTTCTTC. The full variable domain, its missing parts supplied by reference TRBV7-9 and TRBJ2-1, is DTGVSQNPRHKITKRGQNVTFRCDPISEHNRLYWYRQTLGQGPEFLTYFQNEAQLEKSRLLSDRFSAERPKGSFSTLEIQRTEQGDSAMYLCASSLRQGSSYNEQFFGPGTRLTVL.

V is TRBV10-2 and J is TRBJ2-1; 9 nucleotides line up with TRBD2. The CDR3 length is 15 residues. The germline V gene has CDR1 WSHSY and CDR2 SAAADI. Losses at the gene ends were 7 bases for V and 7 bases for J; bases not matched to a gene: 11. The CDR3 sequence is CASIEVAGARNEQFF. The CDR3 DNA sequence: TGCGCCAGCATCGAAGTAGCGGGAGCTCGGAATGAGCAGTTCTTC.

The V gene is TRBV7-8, the J gene TRBJ2-1; 9 bases are a match to TRBD2. CDR1 SGHVS and CDR2 FQNEAQ come from the germline V gene. J gave up 5 bases and V 2 bases, and 16 bases lay outside the gene matches. The CDR3 consists of 19 residues. The CDR3 here is CASSLLRSRTGLANNEQFF. The CDR3 DNA reads as TGTGCCAGCAGCTTACTTCGGTCGAGGACTGGACTAGCGAACAATGAGCAGTTCTTC. Full variable domain (remainder filled in from reference TRBV7-8 and TRBJ2-1): GAGVSQSPRYKVAKRGQDVALRCDPISGHVSLFWYQQALGQGPEFLTYFQNEAQLDKSGLPSDRFFAERPEGSVSTLKIQRTQQEDSAVYLCASSLLRSRTGLANNEQFFGPGTRLTVL.

This sequence joins TRBV2 and TRBJ2-4, with D possibly matching TRBD1 (5 bases). The CDR3 loop spans 13 amino acids. The germline CDR1 and CDR2 sequences are SNHLY and FYNNEI. V lost 6 bases and J 8 bases, leaving 14 bases between the germline ends. In DNA form, the CDR3 reads TGTGCCAGCAGAACGACAGCGTCGGACATTCAGTACTTC. Amino acid sequence: CASRTTASDIQYF.

In this sample, this clone turned up once. The chain combines TRBV2 with TRBJ1-5; no reliable D call. Trimming shortened V by 4 bases and J by 3 bases, and 13 bases separated the two germline ends. From germline, CDR1 is SNHLY and CDR2 FYNNEI. The CDR3 spans 15 residues. This CDR3 reads CASSGAARNNQPQHF. CDR3 coding DNA: TGTGCCAGCAGTGGAGCGGCTCGAAACAATCAGCCCCAGCATTTT.

J is TRBJ1-2 and V is TRBV5-5, with 9 bases fitting TRBD1. The J segment lost 8 bases and the V segment lost 1 base, leaving 6 bases of the junction unmatched. Per the germline V gene, CDR1 is SGHKS and CDR2 is YYEKEE (reference sequence). This CDR3 contains 14 residues. Here the CDR3 DNA reads TGTGCCAGCAGCTTGACAGGGGGCGGAGAGGGCTACACCTTC. Its translation: CASSLTGGGEGYTF.